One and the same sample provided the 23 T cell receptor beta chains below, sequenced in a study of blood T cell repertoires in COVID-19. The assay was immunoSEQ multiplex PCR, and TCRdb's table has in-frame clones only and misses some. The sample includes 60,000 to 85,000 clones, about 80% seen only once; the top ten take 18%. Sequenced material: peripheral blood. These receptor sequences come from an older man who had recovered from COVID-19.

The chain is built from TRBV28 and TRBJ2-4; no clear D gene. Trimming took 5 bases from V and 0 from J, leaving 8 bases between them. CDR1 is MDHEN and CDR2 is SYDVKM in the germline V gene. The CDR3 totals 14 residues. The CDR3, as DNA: TGTGCCAGCAGTCAACAGCTAGCCAAAAACATTCAGTACTTC. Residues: CASSQQLAKNIQYF.

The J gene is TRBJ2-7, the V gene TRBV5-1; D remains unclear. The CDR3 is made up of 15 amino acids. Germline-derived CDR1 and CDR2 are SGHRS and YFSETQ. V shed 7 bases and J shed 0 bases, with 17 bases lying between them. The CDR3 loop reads CASGLGGFLSYEQYF. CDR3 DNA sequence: TGCGCCAGCGGCCTGGGCGGTTTCCTCTCCTACGAGCAGTACTTC.

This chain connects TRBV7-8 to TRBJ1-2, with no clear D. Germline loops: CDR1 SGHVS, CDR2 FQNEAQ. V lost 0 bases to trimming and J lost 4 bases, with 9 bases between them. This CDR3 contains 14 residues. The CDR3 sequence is CASSLAVTGYGYTF. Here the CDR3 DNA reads TGTGCCAGCAGCTTAGCGGTCACCGGCTATGGCTACACCTTC.

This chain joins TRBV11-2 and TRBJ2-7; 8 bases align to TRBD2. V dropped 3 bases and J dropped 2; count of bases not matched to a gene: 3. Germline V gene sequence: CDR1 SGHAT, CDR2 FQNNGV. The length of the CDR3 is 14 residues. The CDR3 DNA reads TGTGCCAGCAGCTTCGGGACTAGGGCCTACGAGCAGTACTTC. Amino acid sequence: CASSFGTRAYEQYF.

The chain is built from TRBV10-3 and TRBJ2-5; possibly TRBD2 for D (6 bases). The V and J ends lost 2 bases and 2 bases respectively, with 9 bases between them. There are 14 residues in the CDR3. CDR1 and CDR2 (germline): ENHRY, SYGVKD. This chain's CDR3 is CAISEGGTQETQYF. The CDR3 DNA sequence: TGTGCCATCAGTGAGGGGGGGACTCAAGAGACCCAGTACTTC.

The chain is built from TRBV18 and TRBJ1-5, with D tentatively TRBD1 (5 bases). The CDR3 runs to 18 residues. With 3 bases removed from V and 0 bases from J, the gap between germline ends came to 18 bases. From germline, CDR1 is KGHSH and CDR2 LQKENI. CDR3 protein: CASSPDRYDLYSNQPQHF. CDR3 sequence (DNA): TGTGCCAGCTCACCCGACAGATATGACCTTTATAGCAATCAGCCCCAGCATTTT.

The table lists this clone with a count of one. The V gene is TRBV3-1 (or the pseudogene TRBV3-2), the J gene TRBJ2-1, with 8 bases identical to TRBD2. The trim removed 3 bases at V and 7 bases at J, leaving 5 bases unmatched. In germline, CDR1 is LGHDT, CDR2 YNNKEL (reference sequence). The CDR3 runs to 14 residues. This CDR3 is CASSHRGRKNEQFF. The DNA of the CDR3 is TGTGCCAGCAGCCATCGCGGGAGGAAGAATGAGCAGTTCTTC.

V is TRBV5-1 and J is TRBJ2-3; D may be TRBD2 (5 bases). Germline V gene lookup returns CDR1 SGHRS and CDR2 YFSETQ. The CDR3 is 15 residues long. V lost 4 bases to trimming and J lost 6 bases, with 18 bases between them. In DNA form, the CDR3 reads TGCGCCAGCAGCCGGGGAACAGCTGGTTCGGATACGCAGTATTTT. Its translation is CASSRGTAGSDTQYF.

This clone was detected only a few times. The CDR3: CASSQDRVRYEKLFF. The CDR3, as DNA: TGCGCCAGCAGCCAAGACAGGGTTCGATATGAAAAACTGTTTTTT. The rearrangement links TRBV4-3 to TRBJ1-4; maybe TRBD1 (5 bases). Trimming pared 0 bases from V and 6 bases from J, leaving 11 bases between. The CDR3 covers 15 residues. CDR1 is LGHNA and CDR2 is YSLEER in the germline V gene.

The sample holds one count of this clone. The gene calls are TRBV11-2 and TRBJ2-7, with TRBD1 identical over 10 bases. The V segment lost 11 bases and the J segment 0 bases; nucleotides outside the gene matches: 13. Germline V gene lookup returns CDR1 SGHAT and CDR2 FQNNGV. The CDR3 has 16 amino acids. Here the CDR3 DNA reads TGTGCCGGGGGACAGGGGACCCGAGGGGGCTCCTACGAGCAGTACTTC. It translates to CAGGQGTRGGSYEQYF.

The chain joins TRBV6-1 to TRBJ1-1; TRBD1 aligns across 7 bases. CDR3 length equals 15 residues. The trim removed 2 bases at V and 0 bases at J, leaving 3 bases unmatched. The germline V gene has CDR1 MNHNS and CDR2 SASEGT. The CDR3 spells CASSERGQVNTEAFF. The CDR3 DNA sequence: TGTGCCAGCAGTGAAAGGGGGCAGGTGAACACTGAAGCTTTCTTT.

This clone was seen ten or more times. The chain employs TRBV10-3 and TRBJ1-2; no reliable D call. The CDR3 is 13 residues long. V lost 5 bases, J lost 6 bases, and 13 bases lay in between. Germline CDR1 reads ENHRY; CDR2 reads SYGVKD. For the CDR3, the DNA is TGTGCCATCAGTTCCCCGAGGTACGATGGCTACACCTTC. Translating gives CAISSPRYDGYTF.

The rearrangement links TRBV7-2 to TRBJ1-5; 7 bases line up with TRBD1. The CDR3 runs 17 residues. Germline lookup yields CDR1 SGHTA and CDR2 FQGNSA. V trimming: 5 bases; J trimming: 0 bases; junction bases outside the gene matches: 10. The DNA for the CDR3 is TGTGCCAGCAGCCCTCAACAGGGGATGAATAGCAATCAGCCCCAGCATTTT. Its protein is CASSPQQGMNSNQPQHF.

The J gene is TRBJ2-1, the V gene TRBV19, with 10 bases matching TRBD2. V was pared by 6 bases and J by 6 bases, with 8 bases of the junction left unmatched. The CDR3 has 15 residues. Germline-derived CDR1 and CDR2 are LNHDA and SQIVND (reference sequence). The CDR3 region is CASRTGASGGNEQFF. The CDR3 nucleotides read TGTGCCAGTAGGACGGGGGCTAGCGGGGGCAATGAGCAGTTCTTC.

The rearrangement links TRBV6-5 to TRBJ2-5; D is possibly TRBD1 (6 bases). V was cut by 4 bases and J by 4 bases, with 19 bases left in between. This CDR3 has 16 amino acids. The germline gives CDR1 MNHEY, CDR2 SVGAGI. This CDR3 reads CASSSLTGLGAETQYF. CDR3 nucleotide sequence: TGTGCCAGCAGTTCTTTGACAGGATTGGGGGCAGAGACCCAGTACTTC.

CDR3 bases: TGTGCCAGCAGTTACTTCGACCCGGGGACCGGGGAGCTGTTTTTT. It specifies CASSYFDPGTGELFF. The chain links TRBV6-5 to TRBJ2-2; maybe TRBD2 (5 bases). CDR1 and CDR2 from the germline V gene are MNHEY and SVGAGI. The CDR3 is 15 residues long. With 1 base removed from V and 5 bases from J, the gap between germline ends came to 11 bases.

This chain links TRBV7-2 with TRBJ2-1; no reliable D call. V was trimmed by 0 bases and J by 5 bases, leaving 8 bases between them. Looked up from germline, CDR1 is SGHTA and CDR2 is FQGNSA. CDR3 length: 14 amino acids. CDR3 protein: CASSLARLDNEQFF. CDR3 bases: TGTGCCAGCAGCTTAGCCAGACTCGACAATGAGCAGTTCTTC.

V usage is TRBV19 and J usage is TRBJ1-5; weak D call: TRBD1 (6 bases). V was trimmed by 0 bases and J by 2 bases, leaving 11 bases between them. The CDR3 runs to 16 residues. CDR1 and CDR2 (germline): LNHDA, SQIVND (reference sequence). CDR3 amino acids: CASSIEGGGGNQPQHF. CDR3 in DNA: TGTGCCAGTAGTATAGAGGGAGGGGGGGGCAATCAGCCCCAGCATTTT.

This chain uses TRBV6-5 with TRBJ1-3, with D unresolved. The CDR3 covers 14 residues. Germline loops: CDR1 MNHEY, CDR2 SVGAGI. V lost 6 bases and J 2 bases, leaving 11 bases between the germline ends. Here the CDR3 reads CASSPAAAGNTIYF. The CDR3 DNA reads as TGTGCCAGCAGCCCCGCGGCAGCTGGAAACACCATATATTTT.

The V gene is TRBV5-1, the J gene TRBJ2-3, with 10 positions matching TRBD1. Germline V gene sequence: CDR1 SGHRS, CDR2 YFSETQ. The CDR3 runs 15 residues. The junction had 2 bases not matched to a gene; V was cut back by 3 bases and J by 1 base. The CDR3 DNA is TGCGCCAGCAGCTCCGGGACAGGGGGCACAGATACGCAGTATTTT. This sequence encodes CASSSGTGGTDTQYF.

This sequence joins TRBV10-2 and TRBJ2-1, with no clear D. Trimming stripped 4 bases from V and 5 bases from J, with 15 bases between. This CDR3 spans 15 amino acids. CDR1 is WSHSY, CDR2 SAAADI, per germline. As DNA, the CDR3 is TGCGCCAGCAGTGCTCTGCGGTCTGGCAACAATGAGCAGTTCTTC. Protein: CASSALRSGNNEQFF.

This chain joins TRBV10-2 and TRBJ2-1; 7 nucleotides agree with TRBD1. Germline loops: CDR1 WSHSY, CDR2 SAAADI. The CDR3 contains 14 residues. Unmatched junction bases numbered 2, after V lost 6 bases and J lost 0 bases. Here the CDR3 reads CASSRDSSYNEQFF. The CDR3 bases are TGCGCCAGCAGCAGGGACAGCTCCTACAATGAGCAGTTCTTC.

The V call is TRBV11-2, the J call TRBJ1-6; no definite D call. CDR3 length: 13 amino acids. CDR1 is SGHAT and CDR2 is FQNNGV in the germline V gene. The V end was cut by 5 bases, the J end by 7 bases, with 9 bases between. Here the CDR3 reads CASSRGMNSPLHF. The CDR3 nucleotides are TGTGCCAGCAGCCGAGGGATGAATTCACCCCTCCACTTT.